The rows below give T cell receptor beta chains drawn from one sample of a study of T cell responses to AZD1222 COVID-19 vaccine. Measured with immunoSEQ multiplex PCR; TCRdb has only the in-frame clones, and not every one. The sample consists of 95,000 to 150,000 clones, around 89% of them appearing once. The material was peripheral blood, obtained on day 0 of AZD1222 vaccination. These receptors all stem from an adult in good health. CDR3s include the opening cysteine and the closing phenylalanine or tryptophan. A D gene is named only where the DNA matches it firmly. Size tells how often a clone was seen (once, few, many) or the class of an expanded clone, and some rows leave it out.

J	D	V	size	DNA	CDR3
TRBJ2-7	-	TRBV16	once	TGTGCCAGCAGCCCCCTCAGCGAGCAGTACTTC	CASSPLSEQYF
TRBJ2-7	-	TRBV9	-	TGTGCCAGCAGCCCGGGGCCAGCCGACGAGCAGTACTTC	CASSPGPADEQYF
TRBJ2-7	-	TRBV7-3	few	TGTGCCAGCAGCTTATGGGTAGGCGAGCAGTACTTC	CASSLWVGEQYF
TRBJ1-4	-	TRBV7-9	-	TGTGCCAGCAGCTTAGAAGGCAGACTTAATGAAAAACTGTTTTTT	CASSLEGRLNEKLFF
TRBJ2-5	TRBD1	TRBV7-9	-	TGTGCCAGCAGCCGGACAGGGGTCGAGACCCAGTACTTC	CASSRTGVETQYF
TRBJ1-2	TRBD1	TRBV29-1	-	TGCAGCGTTGAAGACCGGACAGGGGGCTTTGGTAACTATGGCTACACCTTC	CSVEDRTGGFGNYGYTF
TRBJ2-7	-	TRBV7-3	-	TGTGCCAGCAGCTCCAGCGCGGGGGCTCGGCAGTACTTC	CASSSSAGARQYF
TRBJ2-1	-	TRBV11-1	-	TGTGCCAGCAGCAACCACAGGAATGAGCAGTTCTTC	CASSNHRNEQFF
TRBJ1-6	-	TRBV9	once	TGTGCCAGCAGCCCACATCCAGGACAGACCAAGATATTT	CASSPHPGQTKIF
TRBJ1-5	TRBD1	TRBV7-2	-	TGTGCCAGCAGCTTCGACGGGACAGCATTAAATCAGCCCCAGCATTTT	CASSFDGTALNQPQHF
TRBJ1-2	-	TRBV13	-	TGTGCCAGCAGCTTGGAGAGGGTCCCTAACTATGGCTACACCTTC	CASSLERVPNYGYTF
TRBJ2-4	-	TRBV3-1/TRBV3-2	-	TGTGCCAGCACCAACGGGCATAGGGCCAAAAACATTCAGTACTTC	CASTNGHRAKNIQYF
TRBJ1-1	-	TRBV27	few	TGTGCCAGCTGGGCGGGGCAGGTGAACACTGAAGCTTTCTTT	CASWAGQVNTEAFF
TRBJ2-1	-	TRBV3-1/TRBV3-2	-	TGTGCCAGCAGCCAAGATGCCACTAGGAATGAGCAGTTCTTC	CASSQDATRNEQFF
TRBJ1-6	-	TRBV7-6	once	TGTGCCAGCAGCCTAGACGGCCTTAATTCACCCCTCCACTTT	CASSLDGLNSPLHF
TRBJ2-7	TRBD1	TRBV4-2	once	TGTGCCAGCAGCCAAGATAGGCAGGTGGGCCCTTCCAGGGGGAGAGGGTTTTACGAGCAGTACTTC	CASSQDRQVGPSRGRGFYEQYF
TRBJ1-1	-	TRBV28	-	TGTGCCATCCCCCCGCCGAACACTGAAGCTTTCTTT	CAIPPPNTEAFF
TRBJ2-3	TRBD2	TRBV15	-	TGTGCCACCAGCAGAGGAGGAATTAGCGGGGCTAGCACAGATACGCAGTATTTT	CATSRGGISGASTDTQYF
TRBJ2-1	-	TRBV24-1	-	TGTGCCACCAGTGACCCCCCAGGGGTCAATGAGCAGTTCTTC	CATSDPPGVNEQFF
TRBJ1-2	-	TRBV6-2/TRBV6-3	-	TGTGCCAGCAGCACGGGTGGACACTATGGCTACACCTTC	CASSTGGHYGYTF
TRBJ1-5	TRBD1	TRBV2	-	TGTGCCAGCAGCGGGACAGGGAATCAGCCCCAGCATTTT	CASSGTGNQPQHF
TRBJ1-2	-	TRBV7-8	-	TGTGCCAGCAGCTTAAACGAGGGCGGCTATGGCTACACCTTC	CASSLNEGGYGYTF
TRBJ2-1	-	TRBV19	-	TGTGCCAGTAGTACGGGGGTTCTAGTAAATGAGCAGTTCTTC	CASSTGVLVNEQFF
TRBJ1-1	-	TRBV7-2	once	TGTGCCAGCAGCGCCGGTTCTTGGGCCACTGAAGCTTTCTTT	CASSAGSWATEAFF
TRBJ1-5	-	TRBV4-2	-	TGTGCCAGCAGCCAAGTTGTTAGCAATCAGCCCCAGCATTTT	CASSQVVSNQPQHF
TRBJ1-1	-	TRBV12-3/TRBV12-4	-	TGTGCCAGCAGTTTGGGGGGAGGGCGTGAAGCTTTCTTT	CASSLGGGREAFF
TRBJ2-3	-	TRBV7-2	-	TGTGCCAGCAGCTTGTCGGCAGGGGGCACAGATACGCAGTATTTT	CASSLSAGGTDTQYF
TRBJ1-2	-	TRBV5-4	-	TGTGCCAGCAGCTTGTGGAGGGGGGTCAGCTCCGACTATGGCTACACCTTC	CASSLWRGVSSDYGYTF
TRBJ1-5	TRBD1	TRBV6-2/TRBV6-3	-	TGTGCCAGCAGTTCCGACAGGGCTCAGCCCCAGCATTTT	CASSSDRAQPQHF
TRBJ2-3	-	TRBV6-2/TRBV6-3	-	TGTGCCAGCAGTTACTCTCTCGGGGCGAGGACAGATACGCAGTATTTT	CASSYSLGARTDTQYF
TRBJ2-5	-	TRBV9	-	TGTGCCAGCAGCAAAAGGGGGACCCCTCAAGAGACCCAGTACTTC	CASSKRGTPQETQYF
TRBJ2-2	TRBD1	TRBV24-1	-	TGTGCCACCAGTGACCGACAGGGGGCGAACACCGGGGAGCTGTTTTTT	CATSDRQGANTGELFF
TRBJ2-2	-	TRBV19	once	TGTGCCAGTAGGATAGCAGGGCGGGTAGCCGGGGAGCTGTTTTTT	CASRIAGRVAGELFF
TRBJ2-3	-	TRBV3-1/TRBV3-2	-	TGTGCCAGCAAAAAAGGGGGTCCAGATACGCAGTATTTT	CASKKGGPDTQYF
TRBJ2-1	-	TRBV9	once	TGTGCCAGCAGCGAGAGAGCCTACAATGAGCAGTTCTTC	CASSERAYNEQFF
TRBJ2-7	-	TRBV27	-	TGTGCCAGCAGGCAGGGCTACGAGCAGTACTTC	CASRQGYEQYF
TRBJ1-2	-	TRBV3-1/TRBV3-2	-	TGTGCCAGCAGCCAAGATGCGGGATATGGCTACACCTTC	CASSQDAGYGYTF
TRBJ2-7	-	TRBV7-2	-	TGTGCCAGCAGCTTGTCCTCCTACGAGCAGTACTTC	CASSLSSYEQYF
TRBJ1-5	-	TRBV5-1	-	TGCGCCAGCAGCTTGGCAGGGTCCTACAATCAGCCCCAGCATTTT	CASSLAGSYNQPQHF
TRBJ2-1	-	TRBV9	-	TGTGCCAGCAGCGTGACAGGCTACAATGAGCAGTTCTTC	CASSVTGYNEQFF
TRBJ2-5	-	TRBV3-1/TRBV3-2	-	TGTGCCAGCAGCCAAGCTCCGGGACCCGGAGAGACCCAGTACTTC	CASSQAPGPGETQYF
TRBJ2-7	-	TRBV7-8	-	TGTGCCAGCACCCCCGGCGGGTCCTACGAGCAGTACTTC	CASTPGGSYEQYF
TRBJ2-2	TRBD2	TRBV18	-	TGTGCCAGCTCTCACCAGGGACTAAAGGCCGGGGAGCTGTTTTTT	CASSHQGLKAGELFF
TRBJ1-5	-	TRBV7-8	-	TGTGCCAGCACTATGGGGAGGGCGGGTCAGCCCCAGCATTTT	CASTMGRAGQPQHF
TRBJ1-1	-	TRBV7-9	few	TGTGCCAGCAGTTCCCAGAAGTGGGACACTGAAGCTTTCTTT	CASSSQKWDTEAFF
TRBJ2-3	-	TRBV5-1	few	TGCGCCAGCAGCCCGGGACTCAGAGGGGGCACAGATACGCAGTATTTT	CASSPGLRGGTDTQYF
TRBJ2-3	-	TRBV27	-	TGTGCCAGCACACCGGATGGCAGACGCACAGATACGCAGTATTTT	CASTPDGRRTDTQYF
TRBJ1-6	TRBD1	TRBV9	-	TGTGCCAGCAGCGGGGACAGGGGATATAATTCACCCCTCCACTTT	CASSGDRGYNSPLHF